This TCR beta chain derives from a study of human T cells and chemical hapten exposure. TCRdb called the RACE reads again in MiXCR, with one record for every CDR3 protein. The data contain a few hundred thousand distinct CDR3 sequences, under 6.5% of them singletons. Noted time point: patch test 2, 6 weeks after DPC sensitization. Treatment: therapeutic diphenylcyclopropenone sensitization with weekly scalp DPC. People who gave samples had alopecia, were 18 to 70 years old, and were suitable for DPC. This clonotype came up many times. The source material was whole blood, sampled in connection with sensitization to the hapten diphenylcyclopropenone (DPC). The source of this sequence is a woman under 30 with alopecia areata. Some clones in this sample may be carry-over from other donors' samples.

The CDR3 loop is CASSLVGWQIEDEKLFF. The CDR3 bases are TGTGCCAGCAGTTTAGTGGGGTGGCAGATCGAGGATGAAAAACTGTTTTTT. The V and J genes are TRBV12-3 or TRBV12-4 and TRBJ1-4; no firm D call. The CDR3 extends over 17 amino acids. Trimming took off 1 base at V and 6 bases at J, with 18 bases between the two ends.